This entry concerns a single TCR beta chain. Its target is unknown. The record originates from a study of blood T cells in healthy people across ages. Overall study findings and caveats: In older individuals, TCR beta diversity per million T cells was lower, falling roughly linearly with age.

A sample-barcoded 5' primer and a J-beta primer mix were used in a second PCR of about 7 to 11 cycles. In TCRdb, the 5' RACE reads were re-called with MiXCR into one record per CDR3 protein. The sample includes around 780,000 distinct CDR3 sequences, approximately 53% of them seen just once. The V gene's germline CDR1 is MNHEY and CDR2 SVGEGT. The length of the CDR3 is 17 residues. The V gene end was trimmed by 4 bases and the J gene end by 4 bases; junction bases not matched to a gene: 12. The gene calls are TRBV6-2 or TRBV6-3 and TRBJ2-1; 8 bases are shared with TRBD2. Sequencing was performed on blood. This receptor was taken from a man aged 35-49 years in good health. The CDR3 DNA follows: TGTGCCAGCAGTTTTTCAATGGGGACTAGGGGTTACAATGAGCAGTTCTTC. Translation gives CASSFSMGTRGYNEQFF.